These T cell receptor beta chains were read from a single sample in a study of blood T cell repertoires in COVID-19. Using immunoSEQ multiplex PCR, the repertoire was profiled, and TCRdb retains in-frame clones only, with some absent. The repertoire holds 200,000 to 300,000 clones, with approximately 86% as singletons. The sample was PBMCs or T cells enriched from blood (not recorded which). These receptors all come from a woman between 18 and 30 years old who had recovered from COVID-19. Each CDR3 is given with its conserved first and last residue. A D gene is named only where the DNA matches it firmly. Clone size appears in some rows only: once, few, many, or a class for an expanded clone.

cdr3_aa: CASSQRDRDHSPLHF
cdr3_nt: TGTGCCAGCAGCCAAAGGGACAGGGACCATTCACCCCTCCACTTT
v_call: TRBV3-1/TRBV3-2
j_call: TRBJ1-6
d_call: TRBD1
clone_size: NA

cdr3_aa: CASSKFPGVKSGQPQHF
cdr3_nt: TGTGCCAGTAGTAAGTTCCCCGGCGTTAAGTCAGGTCAGCCCCAGCATTTT
v_call: TRBV19
j_call: TRBJ1-5
d_call: NA
clone_size: NA

cdr3_aa: CASSLAQVNTGELFF
cdr3_nt: TGTGCCAGCAGCTTAGCCCAGGTTAACACCGGGGAGCTGTTTTTT
v_call: TRBV7-8
j_call: TRBJ2-2
d_call: NA
clone_size: NA

cdr3_aa: CASSLGRGWETQYF
cdr3_nt: TGTGCCAGCAGCCTCGGCAGGGGATGGGAGACCCAGTACTTC
v_call: TRBV9
j_call: TRBJ2-5
d_call: NA
clone_size: NA

cdr3_aa: CASSTRTGNRDGYTF
cdr3_nt: TGTGCCAGTAGTACTCGGACAGGAAATCGGGATGGCTACACCTTC
v_call: TRBV19
j_call: TRBJ1-2
d_call: TRBD1
clone_size: NA

cdr3_aa: CASSFVEGDIQYF
cdr3_nt: TGTGCCAGCAGCTTTGTTGAGGGAGACATTCAGTACTTC
v_call: TRBV7-9
j_call: TRBJ2-4
d_call: NA
clone_size: once

cdr3_aa: CASSPYGQGARETQYF
cdr3_nt: TGTGCCAGCAGCCCTTACGGACAGGGGGCACGAGAGACCCAGTACTTC
v_call: TRBV5-6
j_call: TRBJ2-5
d_call: TRBD1
clone_size: NA

cdr3_aa: CAISESLTSGGKTYEQYF
cdr3_nt: TGTGCCATCAGTGAGTCTTTGACTAGCGGGGGGAAAACCTACGAGCAGTACTTC
v_call: TRBV10-3
j_call: TRBJ2-7
d_call: TRBD2
clone_size: once

cdr3_aa: CASSSLYDSSYEQYF
cdr3_nt: TGTGCCAGCAGTTCCCTCTACGACAGCTCCTACGAGCAGTACTTC
v_call: TRBV27
j_call: TRBJ2-7
d_call: NA
clone_size: NA

cdr3_aa: CASSQDLGVRYNEKLFF
cdr3_nt: TGCGCCAGCAGCCAAGATCTAGGGGTTCGATATAATGAAAAACTGTTTTTT
v_call: TRBV4-3
j_call: TRBJ1-4
d_call: NA
clone_size: NA

cdr3_aa: CAGRQGSGTEKLFF
cdr3_nt: TGTGCCGGTCGACAGGGCTCCGGAACCGAAAAACTGTTTTTT
v_call: TRBV28
j_call: TRBJ1-4
d_call: TRBD1
clone_size: NA

cdr3_aa: CASSLVGSYEQYF
cdr3_nt: TGTGCCAGCAGCTTGGTGGGGAGCTACGAGCAGTACTTC
v_call: TRBV5-4
j_call: TRBJ2-7
d_call: NA
clone_size: once

cdr3_aa: CANGTRGRGGTNSPLHF
cdr3_nt: TGTGCCAACGGAACCCGCGGGAGAGGGGGAACCAATTCACCCCTCCACTTT
v_call: TRBV21-1
j_call: TRBJ1-6
d_call: NA
clone_size: NA

cdr3_aa: CASSVKAGDSYEQYF
cdr3_nt: TGTGCCAGCAGCGTGAAAGCGGGGGACTCCTACGAGCAGTACTTC
v_call: TRBV9
j_call: TRBJ2-7
d_call: TRBD2
clone_size: once

cdr3_aa: CSVGNRAVSYNEQFF
cdr3_nt: TGCAGCGTTGGGAACAGGGCGGTCTCCTACAATGAGCAGTTCTTC
v_call: TRBV29-1
j_call: TRBJ2-1
d_call: NA
clone_size: NA

cdr3_aa: CASRPGTSGYNEQFF
cdr3_nt: TGTGCCAGCAGGCCCGGGACTAGCGGTTACAATGAGCAGTTCTTC
v_call: TRBV6-5
j_call: TRBJ2-1
d_call: TRBD2
clone_size: NA

cdr3_aa: CASRPGLYSYNEQFF
cdr3_nt: TGTGCCAGCAGACCGGGACTCTACTCCTACAATGAGCAGTTCTTC
v_call: TRBV7-9
j_call: TRBJ2-1
d_call: NA
clone_size: once

cdr3_aa: CASSLQLAGSIDTQYF
cdr3_nt: TGCGCCAGCAGCCTCCAACTAGCGGGGAGTATAGATACGCAGTATTTT
v_call: TRBV4-3
j_call: TRBJ2-3
d_call: TRBD2
clone_size: once

cdr3_aa: CASSPGNTEAFF
cdr3_nt: TGTGCCAGTAGCCCAGGGAACACTGAAGCTTTCTTT
v_call: TRBV19
j_call: TRBJ1-1
d_call: NA
clone_size: NA

cdr3_aa: CASRPGQGAGGEAFF
cdr3_nt: TGTGCCAGCAGACCGGGACAGGGGGCTGGAGGAGAAGCTTTCTTT
v_call: TRBV7-9
j_call: TRBJ1-1
d_call: TRBD1
clone_size: NA

cdr3_aa: CAWSYDRVNTEAFF
cdr3_nt: TGTGCCTGGAGTTACGACAGGGTGAACACTGAAGCTTTCTTT
v_call: TRBV30
j_call: TRBJ1-1
d_call: TRBD1
clone_size: NA

cdr3_aa: CASNREGVGEQFF
cdr3_nt: TGTGCCAGCAACAGGGAGGGTGTTGGTGAGCAGTTCTTC
v_call: TRBV2
j_call: TRBJ2-1
d_call: NA
clone_size: NA

cdr3_aa: CATSRGGARRDTQYF
cdr3_nt: TGTGCCACCAGCAGAGGTGGGGCTAGGAGAGATACGCAGTATTTT
v_call: TRBV15
j_call: TRBJ2-3
d_call: NA
clone_size: NA

cdr3_aa: CASSRDPGLAASKEETQYF
cdr3_nt: TGTGCCAGCAGTAGAGACCCGGGACTAGCGGCCTCGAAGGAAGAGACCCAGTACTTC
v_call: TRBV2
j_call: TRBJ2-5
d_call: TRBD2
clone_size: NA

cdr3_aa: CASSSGTGQGTQYF
cdr3_nt: TGTGCCAGCAGTTCGGGGACAGGGCAGGGTACGCAGTATTTT
v_call: TRBV27
j_call: TRBJ2-3
d_call: TRBD1
clone_size: NA

cdr3_aa: CASQNPGTDEQYF
cdr3_nt: TGTGCCAGCCAGAATCCAGGGACTGACGAGCAGTACTTC
v_call: TRBV11-3
j_call: TRBJ2-7
d_call: NA
clone_size: NA

cdr3_aa: CASSQGNRAAFF
cdr3_nt: TGCGCCAGCAGCCAAGGAAACAGGGCTGCTTTCTTT
v_call: TRBV4-1
j_call: TRBJ1-1
d_call: NA
clone_size: NA

cdr3_aa: CASADRANYGYTF
cdr3_nt: TGTGCCAGCGCGGACAGGGCCAACTATGGCTACACCTTC
v_call: TRBV28
j_call: TRBJ1-2
d_call: TRBD1
clone_size: NA

cdr3_aa: CASSRGVGGPEAFF
cdr3_nt: TGTGCCAGCAGCCGTGGGGTGGGGGGACCTGAAGCTTTCTTT
v_call: TRBV7-9
j_call: TRBJ1-1
d_call: NA
clone_size: few

cdr3_aa: CASSGGLAGHDEQFF
cdr3_nt: TGTGCCAGCTCAGGAGGACTAGCGGGACATGATGAGCAGTTCTTC
v_call: TRBV18
j_call: TRBJ2-1
d_call: TRBD2
clone_size: NA

cdr3_aa: CASSNGQSNEKLFF
cdr3_nt: TGTGCCAGTAGTAACGGACAGAGTAATGAAAAACTGTTTTTT
v_call: TRBV19
j_call: TRBJ1-4
d_call: NA
clone_size: NA

cdr3_aa: CASSPERQAYYNEQFF
cdr3_nt: TGTGCCAGCTCACCGGAAAGACAGGCTTACTACAATGAGCAGTTCTTC
v_call: TRBV18
j_call: TRBJ2-1
d_call: NA
clone_size: NA

cdr3_aa: CASSLRLAGINEQFF
cdr3_nt: TGTGCCAGCAGTCTCCGACTAGCGGGTATCAATGAGCAGTTCTTC
v_call: TRBV27
j_call: TRBJ2-1
d_call: TRBD2
clone_size: NA

cdr3_aa: CASSPIRQAKPQHF
cdr3_nt: TGTGCCAGCAGCCCCATCCGACAGGCCAAGCCCCAGCATTTT
v_call: TRBV7-8
j_call: TRBJ1-5
d_call: NA
clone_size: NA

cdr3_aa: CASSPKRLAGVGGETQYF
cdr3_nt: TGTGCCAGCAGCCCTAAAAGGCTAGCGGGAGTAGGAGGAGAGACCCAGTACTTC
v_call: TRBV4-2
j_call: TRBJ2-5
d_call: TRBD2
clone_size: NA

cdr3_aa: CASRLPPQGGQYF
cdr3_nt: TGTGCCAGCAGACTCCCCCCCCAGGGCGGGCAGTATTTT
v_call: TRBV7-2
j_call: TRBJ2-3
d_call: NA
clone_size: NA

cdr3_aa: CASSSPGLWYF
cdr3_nt: TGTGCCAGTAGTAGCCCAGGGCTTTGGTACTTC
v_call: TRBV19
j_call: TRBJ2-5
d_call: NA
clone_size: NA

cdr3_aa: CAISESGQLELFF
cdr3_nt: TGTGCCATCAGTGAGTCAGGACAGTTGGAACTGTTTTTT
v_call: TRBV10-3
j_call: TRBJ1-4
d_call: NA
clone_size: NA

cdr3_aa: CASSVDRASGDTQYF
cdr3_nt: TGTGCCAGCAGCGTAGATCGGGCTAGCGGAGATACGCAGTATTTT
v_call: TRBV9
j_call: TRBJ2-3
d_call: TRBD2
clone_size: NA

cdr3_aa: CASSYTIGTGWFLDYGYTF
cdr3_nt: TGTGCCAGCAGTTACACCATTGGGACAGGGTGGTTTTTGGACTATGGCTACACCTTC
v_call: TRBV28
j_call: TRBJ1-2
d_call: TRBD1
clone_size: NA

cdr3_aa: CASSWNRGDTGELFF
cdr3_nt: TGTGCCAGCAGCTGGAACAGGGGGGACACCGGGGAGCTGTTTTTT
v_call: TRBV7-2
j_call: TRBJ2-2
d_call: TRBD1
clone_size: NA

cdr3_aa: CASSESIDRAWGSRELFF
cdr3_nt: TGCGCCAGCAGTGAGTCTATCGACAGGGCCTGGGGATCCCGGGAGCTGTTTTTT
v_call: TRBV10-1
j_call: TRBJ2-2
d_call: TRBD1
clone_size: few

cdr3_aa: CASSLLTTGGRTGELFF
cdr3_nt: TGTGCCAGCAGTTTATTGACGACAGGGGGTAGGACCGGGGAGCTGTTTTTT
v_call: TRBV27
j_call: TRBJ2-2
d_call: TRBD1
clone_size: NA

cdr3_aa: CASSQAGTGLYGYTF
cdr3_nt: TGCGCCAGCAGCCAAGCCGGGACAGGGCTCTATGGCTACACCTTC
v_call: TRBV4-1
j_call: TRBJ1-2
d_call: TRBD1
clone_size: NA

cdr3_aa: CASSLEANTEAFF
cdr3_nt: TGTGCCAGCAGCTTAGAAGCAAACACTGAAGCTTTCTTT
v_call: TRBV11-3
j_call: TRBJ1-1
d_call: NA
clone_size: NA

cdr3_aa: CAISGTPSYNEQFF
cdr3_nt: TGTGCCATCTCGGGGACACCCTCCTACAATGAGCAGTTCTTC
v_call: TRBV11-2
j_call: TRBJ2-1
d_call: NA
clone_size: NA

cdr3_aa: CATSKDGTPTDTQYF
cdr3_nt: TGTGCCACAAGCAAGGACGGGACACCCACAGATACGCAGTATTTT
v_call: TRBV10-3
j_call: TRBJ2-3
d_call: NA
clone_size: NA

cdr3_aa: CASRQDTGDNEQFF
cdr3_nt: TGTGCCAGCAGACAAGATACAGGGGACAATGAGCAGTTCTTC
v_call: TRBV5-4
j_call: TRBJ2-1
d_call: TRBD1
clone_size: NA

cdr3_aa: CASSFTSGGLNEQFF
cdr3_nt: TGTGCCAGCAGCTTCACTAGCGGGGGGCTGAATGAGCAGTTCTTC
v_call: TRBV5-4
j_call: TRBJ2-1
d_call: TRBD2
clone_size: once

cdr3_aa: CAWSVSPIGTGAVYEQYF
cdr3_nt: TGTGCCTGGAGTGTCTCACCGATCGGGACAGGGGCTGTCTACGAGCAGTACTTC
v_call: TRBV30
j_call: TRBJ2-7
d_call: TRBD1
clone_size: NA

cdr3_aa: CASEGMNTEAFF
cdr3_nt: TGTGCCAGCGAGGGAATGAACACTGAAGCTTTCTTT
v_call: TRBV7-9
j_call: TRBJ1-1
d_call: NA
clone_size: NA

cdr3_aa: CASSLGAGGPRETQYF
cdr3_nt: TGTGCCAGCAGCTTAGGAGCGGGAGGGCCAAGGGAGACCCAGTACTTC
v_call: TRBV7-9
j_call: TRBJ2-5
d_call: TRBD2
clone_size: once

cdr3_aa: CATSDTPFYQGDYGYTF
cdr3_nt: TGTGCCACCAGTGACACTCCGTTTTATCAGGGGGACTATGGCTACACCTTC
v_call: TRBV24-1
j_call: TRBJ1-2
d_call: TRBD1
clone_size: NA